Listed below are T cell receptor beta chains from one sample, sequenced in a study of blood T cell repertoires in COVID-19. Repertoires were generated with immunoSEQ multiplex PCR, while TCRdb's copy carries only in-frame clones and drops some. The profile shows 300,000 to 400,000 clones, 65% to 90% of them singletons. The sample comprised PBMCs or T cells enriched from blood (not recorded which). The receptors were sampled from a woman between 40 and 50 years old with acute COVID-19. The CDR3 runs from the conserved cysteine through the conserved F or W. The D gene is left open where the match is weak. A row's size may be missing; if present it is once, few, many or a size class.

D	V	size	J	CDR3	DNA
TRBD1	TRBV19	.	TRBJ2-7	CASSSGTGVSYEQYF	TGTGCCAGTAGTTCCGGGACAGGGGTCTCCTACGAGCAGTACTTC
.	TRBV18	.	TRBJ2-1	CASSPLPGVSHGGNEQFF	TGTGCCAGCTCACCACTTCCAGGGGTGTCACACGGGGGGAATGAGCAGTTCTTC
.	TRBV11-1	.	TRBJ1-2	CASSLAQRRDGYTF	TGTGCCAGCAGCTTAGCGCAGAGACGGGATGGCTACACCTTC
TRBD2	TRBV15	.	TRBJ2-5	CATSRVMGLARGAETQYF	TGTGCCACCAGCAGAGTGATGGGACTAGCCCGGGGGGCAGAGACCCAGTACTTC
.	TRBV18	.	TRBJ1-2	CASSPMTGGSNYGYTF	TGTGCCAGCTCACCAATGACAGGTGGCTCCAACTATGGCTACACCTTC
TRBD1	TRBV5-6	.	TRBJ1-2	CASSGTGATYGYTF	TGTGCCAGCAGCGGGACAGGGGCTACCTATGGCTACACCTTC
TRBD1	TRBV5-4	once	TRBJ1-2	CASSPPDRGSGYTF	TGTGCCAGCAGCCCTCCGGACAGGGGCTCCGGCTACACCTTC
TRBD1	TRBV18	.	TRBJ1-1	CASSLPSRDSQAFF	TGTGCCAGCTCACTACCATCCCGGGACAGCCAAGCTTTCTTT
.	TRBV19	.	TRBJ1-6	CASSPPGPTNNSPLHF	TGTGCCAGTAGTCCTCCAGGCCCGACGAACAATTCACCCCTCCACTTT
.	TRBV28	.	TRBJ2-7	CASSGRGRGSTYEQYF	TGTGCCAGCAGCGGCCGGGGCAGGGGCTCAACCTACGAGCAGTACTTC
.	TRBV6-5	.	TRBJ1-1	CASSYLGGTEAFF	TGTGCCAGCAGTTACCTAGGCGGCACTGAAGCTTTCTTT
TRBD1	TRBV29-1	.	TRBJ1-2	CSVGQSDGYTF	TGCAGCGTGGGACAGAGTGATGGCTACACCTTC
.	TRBV19	few	TRBJ1-1	CASTRANTEAFF	TGTGCCAGTACAAGAGCGAACACTGAAGCTTTCTTT
.	TRBV6-2/TRBV6-3	.	TRBJ1-2	CASSYSGGYGYTF	TGTGCCAGCAGTTACTCGGGAGGGTACGGCTACACCTTC
.	TRBV14	.	TRBJ1-1	CASSQQARTEAFF	TGTGCCAGCAGCCAACAGGCGCGCACTGAAGCTTTCTTT
.	TRBV5-5	.	TRBJ2-5	CASSLGGLSRWAQYF	TGTGCCAGCAGCTTGGGTGGGCTCTCCCGGTGGGCCCAGTACTTC
.	TRBV19	.	TRBJ1-3	CASSLISGNTIYF	TGTGCCAGTAGTCTTATCTCTGGAAACACCATATATTTT
.	TRBV28	.	TRBJ1-2	CASRSTTGAYGYTF	TGTGCCAGCAGGTCTACGACAGGCGCCTATGGCTACACCTTC
.	TRBV15	.	TRBJ2-6	CATSRDTTRGANVLTF	TGTGCCACCAGCAGAGACACTACAAGAGGGGCCAACGTCCTGACTTTC
TRBD1	TRBV28	few	TRBJ1-3	CASSRDRGAGNTIYF	TGTGCCAGCAGTAGGGACAGGGGGGCGGGAAACACCATATATTTT
TRBD2	TRBV2	few	TRBJ2-1	CASSILAGEQFF	TGTGCCAGCAGTATACTAGCGGGTGAGCAGTTCTTC
TRBD2	TRBV27	.	TRBJ2-1	CASSGTSGSPYNEQFF	TGTGCCAGCAGTGGGACTAGCGGGAGCCCTTACAATGAGCAGTTCTTC
TRBD1	TRBV28	.	TRBJ1-5	CASRGKGAGNQPQHF	TGTGCCAGCAGAGGGAAGGGGGCTGGGAATCAGCCCCAGCATTTT